This TCR beta chain is from a study of PD-1 blockade in mismatch repair-deficient tumors. Using immunoSEQ multiplex PCR, the repertoire was profiled, and TCRdb retains in-frame clones only, with some absent. This repertoire shows over 100,000 clones, over 65% found once; its top ten account for 4.5% to 5.5%. Germline V gene lookup returns CDR1 GTSNPN and CDR2 SVGIG (reference sequence). Trimming shortened V by 3 bases and J by 4 bases, and 19 bases separated the two germline ends. CDR3 size: 16 residues. This clone was seen a few times. The source was peripheral blood, collected 60 to 65 weeks after starting pembrolizumab. V is TRBV30 and J is TRBJ1-5, with a weak D call TRBD1 (6 bases). The receptor's source is an adult with mismatch repair-deficient cancer. In nucleotides, the CDR3 is TGTGCCTGGAGCGACAGGTACAACCCCTTAAATCAGCCCCAGCATTTT. Translation gives CAWSDRYNPLNQPQHF.